The 10 T cell receptor beta chains reported below all come from one sample, sequenced in a study of cytomegalovirus exposure and HLA in healthy donors. The study ran its PCR with 60 Vbeta and 13 Jbeta primers. Using immunoSEQ multiplex PCR, the repertoire was profiled, and TCRdb retains in-frame clones only, with some absent. The data show nearly 200,000 clones, approximately 83% seen once. Sequenced material: PBMCs. These receptors all stem from a boy younger than 10 in good health and CMV-seronegative.

CDR3 DNA sequence: TGCGCCAGCGGGCCGGGGTGGGAACCTAACTATGGCTACACCTTC. Translated, it gives CASGPGWEPNYGYTF. The V and J genes are TRBV5-1 and TRBJ1-2; D is unclear. V was cut by 7 bases and J by 0 bases, with 16 bases left in between. Germline CDR1 and CDR2: SGHRS and YFSETQ. CDR3 length equals 15 residues.

The CDR3 spells CASTPSGQGGTDTQYF. The CDR3 coding sequence is TGCGCCAGCACCCCTTCGGGACAGGGCGGGACAGATACGCAGTATTTT. The chain combines TRBV5-1 with TRBJ2-3, with 9 bases identical to TRBD1. The germline gives CDR1 SGHRS, CDR2 YFSETQ. J gave up 3 bases and V 6 bases, and 11 bases lay outside the gene matches. The CDR3 runs 16 residues.

This clone was detected only a few times. J is TRBJ1-1 and V is TRBV4-2, with 9 bases fitting TRBD1. Germline V gene lookup returns CDR1 LGHNA and CDR2 YNFKEQ. The V segment lost 4 bases and the J segment 0 bases; nucleotides outside the gene matches: 3. The CDR3 spans 15 residues. The CDR3 sequence is CASSRQGGVNTEAFF. As DNA, the CDR3 is TGTGCCAGCAGCCGACAGGGGGGGGTGAACACTGAAGCTTTCTTT.

This sequence joins TRBV2 and TRBJ2-7, with no clear D. This CDR3 spans 10 amino acids. The germline V and J ends were trimmed by 6 bases and 6 bases, with 6 bases remaining between them. Per germline, CDR1 SNHLY and CDR2 FYNNEI. The CDR3 DNA is TGTGCCAGCAGGGGCTCCGAGCAGTACTTC. Translating gives CASRGSEQYF. Variable domain in full (rest from reference TRBV2 and TRBJ2-7): EPEVTQTPSHQVTQMGQEVILRCVPISNHLYFYWYRQILGQKVEFLVSFYNNEISEKSEIFDDQFSVERPDGSNFTLKIRSTKLEDSAMYFCASRGSEQYFGPGTRLTVT.

The rearrangement links TRBV7-2 to TRBJ1-2, with a possible D match to TRBD1 (5 bases). The CDR3 has 14 amino acids. V dropped 3 bases and J dropped 5 bases, with 13 bases sitting between them. Germline-derived CDR1 and CDR2 are SGHTA and FQGNSA. The CDR3 bases are TGTGCCAGCAGCTTTTTGTCCGGGGGATATGGCTACACCTTC. The encoded protein is CASSFLSGGYGYTF.

This rearrangement joins TRBV11-2 to TRBJ2-1, with TRBD1 matching 8 bases. CDR3 size: 17 residues. CDR1 and CDR2 (germline): SGHAT, FQNNGV. V shed 5 bases, J shed 4 bases, and the junction held 13 bases outside the gene matches. The CDR3 DNA follows: TGTGCCAGCAGCCCGCCGCGGACAGGGCGTTTATACAATGAGCAGTTCTTC. Its protein product is CASSPPRTGRLYNEQFF. Full variable domain (rest looked up from reference TRBV11-2 and TRBJ2-1): EAGVAQSPRYKIIEKRQSVAFWCNPISGHATLYWYQQILGQGPKLLIQFQNNGVVDDSQLPKDRFSAERLKGVDSTLKIQPAKLEDSAVYLCASSPPRTGRLYNEQFFGPGTRLTVL.

The chain employs TRBV4-3 and TRBJ1-3; TRBD1 matches 7 bases. The CDR3 extends over 19 amino acids. Trimming took 1 base from V and 2 from J; bases not matched to a gene: 14. The germline V gene encodes CDR1 LGHNA and CDR2 YSLEER. The CDR3 reads CASSQGPALQGIPGNTIYF. The CDR3 nucleotides are TGCGCCAGCAGCCAAGGTCCCGCTTTACAGGGGATCCCTGGAAACACCATATATTTT.

This clone was counted between two and nine times. The V and J genes are TRBV2 and TRBJ2-1; 8 bases are shared with TRBD1. The CDR3 runs 13 residues. Germline V gene sequence: CDR1 SNHLY, CDR2 FYNNEI. The J segment lost 8 bases and the V segment lost 7 bases, leaving 7 bases of the junction unmatched. This CDR3 reads CASTRQGSDEQFF. DNA for the CDR3: TGTGCCAGCACCCGACAGGGGTCCGATGAGCAGTTCTTC.

This chain joins TRBV30 and TRBJ1-6; D unclear. Trimming pared 5 bases from V and 0 bases from J, leaving 8 bases between. The CDR3 has 14 amino acids. The V gene's germline CDR1 is GTSNPN and CDR2 SVGIG (reference sequence). The chain's CDR3 is CAWSRSSYNSPLHF. CDR3 in DNA: TGTGCCTGGTCCCGGAGCTCCTATAATTCACCCCTCCACTTT.

The chain uses TRBV21-1 and TRBJ1-1. TRBV21-1 is deemed a pseudogene. The CDR3 has 12 amino acids. The CDR3 bases are TGTGCCAGCAGCAAAAGTCGGAGGAGAGCTTTCTTT. Its translation: CASSKSRRRAFF.